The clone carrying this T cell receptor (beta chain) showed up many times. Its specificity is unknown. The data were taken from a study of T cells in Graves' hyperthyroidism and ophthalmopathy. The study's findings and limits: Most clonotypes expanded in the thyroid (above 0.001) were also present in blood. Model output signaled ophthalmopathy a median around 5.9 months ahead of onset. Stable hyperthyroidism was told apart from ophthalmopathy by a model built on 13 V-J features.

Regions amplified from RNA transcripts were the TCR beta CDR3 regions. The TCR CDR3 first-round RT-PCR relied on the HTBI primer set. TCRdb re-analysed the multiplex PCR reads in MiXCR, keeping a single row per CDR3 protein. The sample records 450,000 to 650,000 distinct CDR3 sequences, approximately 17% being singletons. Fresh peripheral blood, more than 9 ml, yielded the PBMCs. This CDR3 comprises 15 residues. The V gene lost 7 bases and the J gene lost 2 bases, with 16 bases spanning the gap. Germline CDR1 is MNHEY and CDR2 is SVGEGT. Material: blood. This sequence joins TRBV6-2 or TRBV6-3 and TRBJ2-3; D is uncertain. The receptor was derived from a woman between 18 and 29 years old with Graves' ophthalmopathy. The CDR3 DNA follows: TGTGCCAGCACCTACGGGCCAGGAACCACAGATACGCAGTATTTT. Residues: CASTYGPGTTDTQYF.